Detailed here is one T cell receptor beta chain. This clonotype appeared a few times. Its antigen is unknown. No much larger clone is present one base from it, and per-base qualities are unavailable. To demonstrate the VDJtools post-analysis software, TCR beta repertoires were profiled from the peripheral blood of 10 to 15 young patients with multiple sclerosis. The multiple sclerosis patients were children and adolescents between about 6 and 16 years of age. To prepare the library, PCR was applied. Sequenced using an Illumina HiSeq 2500. Unique molecular identifiers were incorporated into TCR beta cDNA libraries to reduce PCR and sequencing biases. Every 1 to 10 million input T cells yielded approximately 500,000 cDNA molecules, meaning each molecule approximated one T cell. The patient libraries were prepared and sequenced using the same protocol as the earlier healthy control dataset. Samples belonging to the same batch were prepared together, multiplexed and sequenced on a shared HiSeq lane. The paper's processing steps were these. Raw barcoded reads were processed with MIGEC, and single-read molecular identifier groups were discarded before consensus assembly and CDR3 extraction. Clonotype tables were post-analysed with VDJtools, and diversity was normalized by down-sampling all datasets to the smallest sample size. In repertoire overlap clustering, CDR3 amino acid sequences, but not nucleotide sequences, were matched to correct batch-related cross-sample contamination. TCRdb's own reprocessing of the public reads used fastp at Q25 and MiXCR and kept productive beta chains. Identical CDR3 proteins give one entry, which carries the most common genes and DNA. TCRdb's processing, not the authors' own work, is the source of the V and J calls. The sample has hundreds of thousands of distinct CDR3 sequences on record, roughly 50% of them singletons. The ten largest clones add up to about 4.5% of the sample.

The entry originates in a study of post-analysis software for immune sequencing data (dated by TCRdb to between 2015 and 2017). Concerning the study at large: Disease courses on record covered relapsing-remitting, secondary progressive and progressive-relapsing multiple sclerosis, though some patients had no subtype annotation. The patient repertoires were compared against 11 previously published healthy control repertoires obtained from donors aged about 6 to 28 years. A subset of samples was prepared in parallel using single-end sample barcoding, then pooled and co-amplified after Illumina adapter ligation.

V is trimmed back by 6 bases and J by 2 bases, and the junction contains 4 bases that no gene match accounts for. CDR1 is given as MNHEY and CDR2 as SVGAGI, both from the germline V gene. The CDR3 measures 15 amino acids from cysteine to phenylalanine. Only the CDR3 part of the read is kept: 45 bases, read in frame from the first base. Study-level results and caveats: The multiple sclerosis patient group was slightly younger than the control group. Compared with controls, multiple sclerosis patients had significantly lower normalized Chao1 diversity, a finding suggesting substantial peripheral T-cell clonal expansion. Direct clustering with F measure showed strong co-clustering of samples prepared in the same batch, prompting a batch-effect correction. Patients showed significantly higher frequencies than controls for a handful of TRBV segments, among them TRBV5-6, TRBV5-1 and TRBV20-1.

The TCR was taken from a girl between 5 and 17 years old with multiple sclerosis. The sequence links TRBV6-5 to TRBJ2-5, with TRBD2 identical over 12 junction bases. The sequenced material came from blood. DNA sequence: TGTGCCAGCAGCCATCTAGCGGGAGGGCAAGAGACCCAGTACTTC. This translates into CASSHLAGGQETQYF.